The rows below give T cell receptor beta chains drawn from one sample of a study of liver allograft versus peripheral blood T cells. TCRdb re-called the reads through MiXCR, storing one row per CDR3 protein. In the table there are some 7,000 distinct CDR3 sequences, about 18% of which are singletons. The receptors stem from a human patient who had a liver transplant. Some T cells may originate from the graft donor. The CDR3 runs from the conserved cysteine through the conserved F or W. D genes are given only for firm matches.

D,V,CDR3
NA,TRBV20-1,CSARDMRGVYNEQFF
NA,TRBV27,CASRSYNSPLHF
TRBD1,TRBV28,CASTSGGRFWQQYF
NA,TRBV15,CATRLSRGGRTQDTQYF
NA,TRBV6-6,CASSYGGGGLYEQYF
NA,TRBV11-2,CASSLEYEKLFF
NA,TRBV5-1,CASSLGQSMNTEAFF
TRBD1,TRBV20-1,CSARDPRTGDVYGYTF
TRBD2,TRBV6-2/TRBV6-3,CASSYPTSGRLNTGELFF
NA,TRBV6-5,CASSPGSGGSEAFF
NA,TRBV19,CASTGGPYEQYF
NA,TRBV12-3/TRBV12-4,CASSLIGGNTEAFF
NA,TRBV27,CASSFHRVPYEQYF
TRBD1,TRBV20-1,CSAERTGELDQPQHF
TRBD1,TRBV6-1,CASRGQGSGDNSPLHF
NA,TRBV27,CASSLDRGELFF
TRBD2,TRBV3-1,CASSQHLAGGGNEQFF
NA,TRBV5-5,CASSLGPEAGWGEKLFF
TRBD2,TRBV12-3/TRBV12-4,CASSFSGGAPSGELFF
NA,TRBV20-1,CSASLPGQPQHF
NA,TRBV20-1,CSARRYRGTEAFF
NA,TRBV20-1,CSARGGLTQYF
NA,TRBV28,CASSRRGPSNQPQHF
NA,TRBV6-1,CASSEAGRETQYF
NA,TRBV10-3,CAIRVNAQETQYF
NA,TRBV12-5,CASRPRPWAGLGNEQFF
TRBD1,TRBV19,CASSLGQGLRSNQPQHF
TRBD1,TRBV6-5,CASSLRQGTYNSPLHF
TRBD2,TRBV20-1,CSAPYTSGITSEQYF
NA,TRBV6-6,CASSGLGTGELFF
TRBD2,TRBV27,CASSFRTGGLAGTSYEQYF
NA,TRBV6-1,CASRGQMNTEAFF
NA,TRBV29-1,CSVEVGASGNTIYF
NA,TRBV6-1,CASRTTRNTEAFF
TRBD1,TRBV6-2/TRBV6-3,CASRPTGGHGYTF
TRBD1,TRBV5-4,CASSLAGGSYNSPLHF
NA,TRBV30,CAWRMNTEAFF
NA,TRBV10-2,CASSALDGDQFNYGYTF
NA,TRBV13,CASSEFGDQPQHF
NA,TRBV10-3,CATVTGRRQGPTF
TRBD2,TRBV5-4,CASSQSPGLEDYEQYF
NA,TRBV5-6,CASSLSRAFRGEQYF
NA,TRBV29-1,CSAPGEGGSNYGYTF
NA,TRBV25-1,CASSDHRASQPQHF
NA,TRBV20-1,CSGWGGGGTNEKLFF
TRBD2,TRBV6-5,CATQSGRLSLSSYEQYF
TRBD2,TRBV12-3/TRBV12-4,CASSLGDYTPYEQYF
NA,TRBV20-1,CSATPTGYNSPLHF
TRBD1,TRBV19,CASIDRAPNTEAFF
TRBD1,TRBV9,CASSPQTGGRETQYF